This is a list of T cell receptor beta chains from one sample in a study of cytomegalovirus exposure and HLA in healthy donors. Libraries were prepared by immunoSEQ multiplex PCR; TCRdb keeps only in-frame clonotypes and omits some of them. This table holds roughly 200,000 clones, roughly 70% found once. Material: PBMCs. The receptors shown here come from a man aged 35 to 55 in good health and CMV-seropositive. The CDR3 runs from the conserved cysteine through the conserved F or W. The D gene is left open where the match is weak. The size of a clone is reported for some rows only, either as once, few or many, or as a class for expanded clones.

j_call cdr3_length v_call d_call clone_size cdr3_nt cdr3_aa
TRBJ2-3 14 TRBV18 NA NA TGTGCCAGCTCACCTCTAATCAGCACAGATACGCAGTATTTT CASSPLISTDTQYF
TRBJ2-7 19 TRBV5-1 TRBD1 NA TGCGCCAGCAGCTTGGATTCCGGGACAGCTATCCTGAGCTCCTACGAGCAGTACTTC CASSLDSGTAILSSYEQYF
TRBJ2-7 13 TRBV7-2 NA NA TGTGCCAGCAGCTTCGTGAGATCCTACGAGCAGTACTTC CASSFVRSYEQYF
TRBJ2-7 17 TRBV4-1 NA NA TGCGCCAGCAGCCAAGGGTGGCGGAGGGTTATCGAGGACGAGCAGTACTTC CASSQGWRRVIEDEQYF
TRBJ1-1 13 TRBV10-2 NA NA TGCGCCAGCAGTTACAGTTGGGACACTGAAGCTTTCTTT CASSYSWDTEAFF
TRBJ1-4 15 TRBV7-8 NA NA TGTGCCAGCAGCTTAGCCATCAAAAGCGGTGAAAAACTGTTTTTT CASSLAIKSGEKLFF
TRBJ2-7 14 TRBV6-5 TRBD2 NA TGTGCCAGCAGACGCGGACTAGCTCCTAGCGAGCAGTACTTC CASRRGLAPSEQYF
TRBJ2-3 17 TRBV7-3 TRBD2 NA TGTGCCAGCAGCTTAATCGGGGGGGCTACAGATCCAGATACGCAGTATTTT CASSLIGGATDPDTQYF
TRBJ1-1 12 TRBV6-5 NA NA TGTGCCAGCAGCTGGAGTTACACTGAAGCTTTCTTT CASSWSYTEAFF
TRBJ2-3 15 TRBV4-1 NA NA TGCGCCAGCAGCCAAGTTGACTCTAGCACAGATACGCAGTATTTT CASSQVDSSTDTQYF
TRBJ2-2 13 TRBV7-2 TRBD1 NA TGTGCCAGCAGCCGACAGGGCACCGGGGAGCTGTTTTTT CASSRQGTGELFF
TRBJ2-4 11 TRBV4-1 NA NA TGCGCCAGCAGCCAATCTAACATTCAGTACTTC CASSQSNIQYF
TRBJ2-5 14 TRBV21-1 NA NA TGTGCCAGCAAGTTCAGGGCCTACCAAGAGACCCAGTACTTC CASKFRAYQETQYF
TRBJ2-2 16 TRBV10-1 NA few TGCGCCAGCAGCAAACGGGGGGCGGTGAACACCGGGGAGCTGTTTTTT CASSKRGAVNTGELFF
TRBJ2-7 14 TRBV27 TRBD2 NA TGTGCCAGCAGCCTACTAGCGGGCTCCTACGAGCAGTACTTC CASSLLAGSYEQYF
TRBJ2-2 16 TRBV5-1 NA few TGCGCCAGCAGCCTGACGACGGGACTGAACACCGGGGAGCTGTTTTTT CASSLTTGLNTGELFF
TRBJ1-4 20 TRBV4-1 TRBD1 NA TGCGCCAGCAGCCAATCCGGGACAGGGGGATCGGTGGGAACTAATGAAAAACTGTTTTTT CASSQSGTGGSVGTNEKLFF
TRBJ1-2 13 TRBV12-5 NA NA TGTGCTAGTGGTTTGTCCCTATTGGATGGCTACACCTTC CASGLSLLDGYTF
TRBJ2-1 15 TRBV2 TRBD2 few TGTGCCAGCCGGCGGGGGACTAGCGGGGATAATGAGCAGTTCTTC CASRRGTSGDNEQFF
TRBJ1-2 14 TRBV6-5 TRBD1 NA TGTGCCAGCAGTTACGGGGACAGCTTCTATGGCTACACCTTC CASSYGDSFYGYTF
TRBJ2-5 15 TRBV5-6 NA NA TGTGCCAGCAGCTCCTGGGGGGGGGCGGAAGAGACCCAGTACTTC CASSSWGGAEETQYF
TRBJ1-5 13 TRBV7-2 NA NA TGTGCCAGCAGCCCGGCGGGGGATCAGCCCCAGCATTTT CASSPAGDQPQHF
TRBJ1-1 15 TRBV7-9 NA NA TGTGCCAGCAGCTTAGTCGGGGGGGTGAACACTGAAGCTTTCTTT CASSLVGGVNTEAFF
TRBJ2-3 14 TRBV7-6 TRBD2 NA TGTGCCAGCAGCGAGCGGGGGGGCACAGATACGCAGTATTTT CASSERGGTDTQYF
TRBJ2-7 12 TRBV6-5 TRBD1 once TGTGCCAGCAGTAACACAGGGGGCGAGCAGTACTTC CASSNTGGEQYF
TRBJ2-1 16 TRBV21-1 NA NA TGTGCCAGCAGCCCCCCCGGAGGACCCTCCTACAATGAGCAGTTCTTC CASSPPGGPSYNEQFF
TRBJ1-2 18 TRBV10-3 NA NA TGTGCCATCAGTGAGTCGACGACAGGCCAAGCGGTTCTCTATGGCTACACCTTC CAISESTTGQAVLYGYTF
TRBJ1-5 12 TRBV7-7 NA NA TGTGCCAGCAGCACTCGAGGTCAGCCCCAGCATTTT CASSTRGQPQHF
TRBJ2-3 15 TRBV7-9 TRBD2 NA TGTGCCTCACTCCTGGGACTAGCGGGCACAGATACGCAGTATTTT CASLLGLAGTDTQYF
TRBJ1-5 15 TRBV5-8 NA NA TGTGCCAGCAGCTTGGCCAGAGGGGAGGGGCAGCCCCAGCATTTT CASSLARGEGQPQHF
TRBJ2-2 12 TRBV7-8 NA NA TGTGCCAGCAGCTCTCAGCGGCCCGAGCTGTTTTTT CASSSQRPELFF
TRBJ2-1 17 TRBV5-6 TRBD1 NA TGTGCCAGCAGCTTGGAGCAGGGGGCTAGCTCCTACAATGAGCAGTTCTTC CASSLEQGASSYNEQFF
TRBJ2-3 15 TRBV5-1 NA NA TGCGCCAGCCGCCGGGACAATTCGGAGGCAGATACGCAGTATTTT CASRRDNSEADTQYF
TRBJ2-7 14 TRBV6-5 TRBD2 NA TGTGCCAGCAGTTACCGGGGGGGGCGAGACGAGCAGTACTTC CASSYRGGRDEQYF
TRBJ2-1 16 TRBV11-2 NA NA TGTGCCAGCAGCTTGGGGGGGCGGAGCTCCTACAATGAGCAGTTCTTC CASSLGGRSSYNEQFF
TRBJ2-5 15 TRBV5-6 TRBD1 NA TGTGCCAGCAGCCCGGGACAGGGGATGTGGGAGACCCAGTACTTC CASSPGQGMWETQYF
TRBJ2-1 13 TRBV6-5 TRBD2 NA TGTGCCAGCGGGGGGGAGGCCTACAATGAGCAGTTCTTC CASGGEAYNEQFF
TRBJ2-1 18 TRBV9 TRBD2 NA TGTGCCAGCAGCTCACGACTAAGAGGTAGCGGGGCTTACAATGAGCAGTTCTTC CASSSRLRGSGAYNEQFF
TRBJ1-2 14 TRBV5-4 NA NA TGTGCCAGCAGCTTAGGGAACAGGGACTATGGCTACACCTTC CASSLGNRDYGYTF
TRBJ1-2 15 TRBV10-2 TRBD1 NA TGCGCCAGCAGTGAGCCTGGACAGGGTATAAATGGCTACACCTTC CASSEPGQGINGYTF
TRBJ1-2 15 TRBV11-2 TRBD1 NA TGTGCCAGCAGCTTGGGACAGGGGAATCGTCCTGGCTACACCTTC CASSLGQGNRPGYTF
TRBJ2-5 14 TRBV4-2 TRBD2 NA TGTGCCAGCAGCCAAGGACTAGCGGGCCCCCGTCAGTACTTC CASSQGLAGPRQYF
TRBJ2-7 14 TRBV6-5 TRBD2 NA TGTGCCAGCATTGCAACCGGGGGGGCCTACGAGCAGTACTTC CASIATGGAYEQYF
TRBJ2-2 13 TRBV2 NA NA TGTGCCAGCAGTCTGACACCCACCGGGGAGCTGTTTTTT CASSLTPTGELFF
TRBJ1-1 15 TRBV21-1 NA NA TGTGCCAGCAGCAAAGATGGCAGGGGTAACACTGAAGCTTTCTTT CASSKDGRGNTEAFF
TRBJ2-7 15 TRBV7-6 TRBD2 NA TGTGCCAGCAGCTTAGACGTGGCGGGGGTCTCCGTTTGGTACTTC CASSLDVAGVSVWYF
TRBJ2-6 19 TRBV5-1 TRBD2 NA TGCGCCAGCAGACTCCCTCTAGCGGGGGAAATCTCTGGGGCCAACGTCCTGACTTTC CASRLPLAGEISGANVLTF
TRBJ2-6 16 TRBV7-2 TRBD1 NA TGTGCCAGCACTGGACAGGCCTCCTCTGGGGCCAACGTCCTGACTTTC CASTGQASSGANVLTF
TRBJ2-4 15 TRBV28 NA NA TGTGCCAGCAGTGTCCCCCGGGGGACCAAAAACATTCAGTACTTC CASSVPRGTKNIQYF
TRBJ2-1 13 TRBV6-5 NA NA TGTGCCAGCAAGGAGGGCCACGGTGTTGAGCAGTTCTTC CASKEGHGVEQFF
TRBJ2-1 16 TRBV12-5 TRBD2 NA TGTGCTAGTGGTTTGGGGCTAGCGGGGGGGCTGGATGAGCAGTTCTTC CASGLGLAGGLDEQFF
TRBJ2-3 18 TRBV7-8 TRBD2 NA TGTGCCAGCAGCTTATCAACGTGGCGGGGGGAACTCACAGATACGCAGTATTTT CASSLSTWRGELTDTQYF